The rows below give T cell receptor beta chains drawn from one sample of a study of T-cell memory formation after mild COVID-19. TCRdb called the 5' RACE reads again in MiXCR, with one record for every CDR3 protein. The table shows 240,000 or so distinct CDR3 sequences, with 7.5% to 10% occurring only once. The sequenced sample was PBMCs or a T cell subset sorted from them (not recorded which). These receptors all stem from a man aged 18 to 30 who had mild COVID-19 (a few samples of this study predate the infection). Cell type and time point are not known. Both conserved end residues are part of each CDR3. D genes are given only for firm matches. Clone size is not always given. Where it is, it says once, few, many or a class for expanded clones.

length	size	V	D	J	DNA	CDR3
15	NA	TRBV11-2	NA	TRBJ2-5	TGTGCCAGCAGCCCTCGGGGAACCACCCAAGAGACCCAGTACTTC	CASSPRGTTQETQYF
15	NA	TRBV7-2	TRBD1	TRBJ2-5	TGTGCCAGCAGCAACGACAGGGGGCTTGTCGAGACCCAGTACTTC	CASSNDRGLVETQYF
14	NA	TRBV29-1	NA	TRBJ2-6	TGCAGCGTGGGACAAGCCTCTGGGGCCAACGTCCTGACTTTC	CSVGQASGANVLTF
15	NA	TRBV7-2	TRBD1	TRBJ2-3	TGTGCCAGCAGACTTTCCGGGACAGGGTCAGATACGCAGTATTTT	CASRLSGTGSDTQYF
15	NA	TRBV6-5	NA	TRBJ2-1	TGTGCCAGCAGTTACCTGACAGCCAGCTACAATGAGCAGTTCTTC	CASSYLTASYNEQFF
15	few	TRBV5-1	NA	TRBJ2-3	TGCGCCAGCAGCTTGTTCGGGGAAAGAGGGGATACGCAGTATTTT	CASSLFGERGDTQYF
14	NA	TRBV4-2	NA	TRBJ1-1	TGTGCCAGCAGCCAAGATGGGTGGAACACTGAAGCTTTCTTT	CASSQDGWNTEAFF
15	few	TRBV12-3/TRBV12-4	TRBD1	TRBJ1-1	TGTGCCAGCAGCCGTCGACAGGGCGGGAGCACTGAAGCTTTCTTT	CASSRRQGGSTEAFF
16	NA	TRBV6-2/TRBV6-3	NA	TRBJ2-1	TGTGCCAGCAGTTACGTGGCAACGAGCTCCTACAATGAGCAGTTCTTC	CASSYVATSSYNEQFF
15	few	TRBV11-2	TRBD1	TRBJ2-2	TGTGCCAGCAGACCCAACAGGGGGGCTCCCGGGGAGCTGTTTTTT	CASRPNRGAPGELFF
14	few	TRBV12-3/TRBV12-4	NA	TRBJ1-4	TGTGCCAGCAGTTTGGGGCAGTCTAATGAAAAACTGTTTTTT	CASSLGQSNEKLFF
19	NA	TRBV5-1	NA	TRBJ1-1	TGCGCCAGCCGACGGTCGGCAGGACGCGAGTCAGACGGACACACTGAAGCTTTCTTT	CASRRSAGRESDGHTEAFF
17	many	TRBV5-6	TRBD2	TRBJ2-3	TGTGCCAGCAGCCGCCTCGGAGCGGGGGGTGGCACAGATACGCAGTATTTT	CASSRLGAGGGTDTQYF
16	many	TRBV4-1	TRBD1	TRBJ1-4	TGCGCCAGCAGCCACGGGGACAGGGGGCTCAATGAAAAACTGTTTTTT	CASSHGDRGLNEKLFF
15	few	TRBV15	NA	TRBJ2-3	TGTGCCACCAGCAGAGATGGCGGGAGCACAGATACGCAGTATTTT	CATSRDGGSTDTQYF
14	NA	TRBV4-3	NA	TRBJ2-7	TGCGCCAGCAGCCAAGACGTGGCCTCCTACGAGCAGTACTTC	CASSQDVASYEQYF
16	NA	TRBV12-3/TRBV12-4	NA	TRBJ1-1	TGTGCCAGCAGTTTTCGGTTGGGGCTCAAGAACACTGAAGCTTTCTTT	CASSFRLGLKNTEAFF
15	many	TRBV24-1	NA	TRBJ2-5	TGTGCCACCAGTGATTTACAAGGTGCCGAAGAGACCCAGTACTTC	CATSDLQGAEETQYF
16	NA	TRBV6-5	NA	TRBJ2-7	TGTGCCAGCAGCCATCTAATAGGGGCAGGGGCCTACGAGCAGTACTTC	CASSHLIGAGAYEQYF
15	few	TRBV5-1	NA	TRBJ2-3	TGCGCCAGCAGCTCTACAGGCTCAGACACAGATACGCAGTATTTT	CASSSTGSDTDTQYF
14	NA	TRBV12-3/TRBV12-4	NA	TRBJ1-5	TGTGCCAGCAGTTTAGTTGGGAGCAATCAGCCCCAGCATTTT	CASSLVGSNQPQHF